This T cell receptor beta chain emerged from a study of blood T cell repertoires in COVID-19. Germline CDR1 reads MNHEY; CDR2 reads SVGAGI. The CDR3 sequence is 15 residues long. With 5 bases removed from V and 0 bases from J, the gap between germline ends came to 11 bases. Clones were read by immunoSEQ multiplex PCR, and TCRdb kept only the in-frame ones, dropping some. This table has about 400,000 clones, over 75% appearing once. Source material: PBMCs or T cells enriched from blood (not recorded which). The chain carries TRBV6-5 and TRBJ1-5; D not resolved. The sequence was obtained from a woman in her twenties or thirties with acute COVID-19. CDR3 in DNA: TGTGCCAGCAGTCCCTCCCAAGCTAGCAATCAGCCCCAGCATTTT. This sequence encodes CASSPSQASNQPQHF.